The next 8 T cell receptor beta chains were all read from a single sample in a study of long-term antiretroviral therapy in people with HIV. An immunoSEQ assay, version v3.0, was performed at survey level. The method was immunoSEQ multiplex PCR; TCRdb's version includes in-frame clones alone and lacks a portion of them. The sample gives roughly 23,000 clones, 70% to 85% of which show up once; about a fifth is in the top ten. The sample in question was unsorted PBMCs, obtained 0.1 years before starting antiretroviral therapy. All receptors come from a young man with HIV.

V and J are TRBV11-2 and TRBJ2-3, with D perhaps TRBD1 (5 bases). The CDR3 runs to 17 residues. V dropped 1 base and J dropped 2 bases, with 16 bases sitting between them. The germline V gene encodes CDR1 SGHAT and CDR2 FQNNGV. The CDR3 region is CASSLALDPTATDTQYF. The CDR3 coding sequence is TGTGCCAGCAGCTTAGCACTGGACCCGACAGCCACAGATACGCAGTATTTT.

The genes are TRBV28 and TRBJ1-5; 8 nucleotides line up with TRBD1. V was clipped by 6 bases and J by 6 bases; unmatched bases: 10. The CDR3 runs to 15 residues. Germline CDR1 and CDR2: MDHEN and SYDVKM. CDR3 bases: TGTGCCAGCAGACTTTCCGACAGGGGAAGTCAGCCCCAGCATTTT. Its protein product is CASRLSDRGSQPQHF.

This clone appeared a single time. The chain employs TRBV14 and TRBJ1-1; weak D call: TRBD1 (5 bases). CDR1 is SGHDN, CDR2 FVKESK, per germline. V was cut by 2 bases and J by 0 bases, with 7 bases left in between. CDR3 size: 14 residues. In DNA form, the CDR3 reads TGTGCCAGCAGCCAACTGGGGGTGAACACTGAAGCTTTCTTT. Translation gives CASSQLGVNTEAFF.

This chain links TRBV15 with TRBJ1-4, with D unresolved. The CDR3 is 15 residues long. Looked up from germline, CDR1 is LNHNV and CDR2 is YYDKDF (reference sequence). V lost 0 bases and J 5 bases, leaving 10 bases between the germline ends. The DNA of the CDR3 is TGTGCCACCAGCAGAGATCGGGTACCAAATGAAAAACTGTTTTTT. This codes for CATSRDRVPNEKLFF.

The rearrangement joins TRBV27 to TRBJ2-7; D is ambiguous. V lost 3 bases, J lost 1 base, and 10 bases lay in between. The CDR3 loop spans 14 amino acids. CDR1 is MNHEY, CDR2 SMNVEV, per germline (reference sequence). DNA for the CDR3: TGTGCCAGCAGTTTCTTTGCTGGGTCCTACGAGCAGTACTTC. Protein: CASSFFAGSYEQYF.

The gene calls are TRBV11-2 and TRBJ2-6; D unclear. Germline V gene lookup returns CDR1 SGHAT and CDR2 FQNNGV. The V gene lost 1 base and the J gene lost 0 bases, with 4 bases spanning the gap. The CDR3 length is 15 residues. CDR3 nucleotides: TGTGCCAGCAGCTTAGGGTTCTCTGGGGCCAACGTCCTGACTTTC. Translating it yields CASSLGFSGANVLTF.

The gene calls are TRBV7-9 and TRBJ1-4; no firm D call. The V end was cut by 1 base, the J end by 1 base, with 1 base between. This CDR3 is built from 13 residues. Germline values: CDR1 SEHNR, CDR2 FQNEAQ (reference sequence). The CDR3 bases are TGTGCCAGCAGCTTAGGAACTAATGAAAAACTGTTTTTT. Protein product: CASSLGTNEKLFF.

The gene calls are TRBV30 and TRBJ2-7; TRBD2 aligns across 7 bases. Germline CDR1 GTSNPN, CDR2 SVGIG (reference sequence). The CDR3 sequence is 16 residues long. The V and J ends lost 5 bases and 3 bases, in that order; junction bases with no gene match: 16. CDR3 bases: TGTGCCTGGGGAAGGGGTCGGGCGGGAGAAGGCTACGAGCAGTACTTC. This encodes CAWGRGRAGEGYEQYF.